This T cell receptor (beta chain) was captured by sequencing in a study of T cell responses to AZD1222 COVID-19 vaccine. Study outcomes and limitations: Among the donors, most were white British and more were female, and clonal diversity was possibly underestimated. Repertoires were obtained only post-peak T cell response.

The CDR3 length is 17 residues. The germline V gene encodes CDR1 MNHEY and CDR2 SMNVEV (reference sequence). J was trimmed by 2 bases and V by 2 bases; bases with no gene match: 7. The protocol was immunoSEQ multiplex PCR, while the TCRdb copy is restricted to in-frame clones and leaves out a portion. The sample holds about 200,000 clones; approximately 94% are singletons and the top ten take approximately 1.7%. With regard to this clone: Its specificity is not known.

The chain combines TRBV27 with TRBJ1-5; TRBD1 aligns across 9 bases. This clonotype was obtained from an adult who received the MenACWY meningococcal vaccine as a control. The sequenced sample was peripheral blood, obtained 28 days after the second dose of the MenACWY control vaccine. The CDR3 DNA is TGTGCCAGCAGTTTAGAGGGGAGACAGGGGGGCAATCAGCCCCAGCATTTT. Translating gives CASSLEGRQGGNQPQHF.